This T cell receptor (beta chain) was identified during a study of blood T cell repertoires in COVID-19. Method: immunoSEQ multiplex PCR; TCRdb's copy keeps in-frame clones and lacks some. The sample includes hundreds of thousands of clones, around 90% seen only once; the top ten take roughly 3.4%. V was trimmed by 6 bases and J by 1 base, leaving 12 bases between them. This CDR3 spans 14 amino acids. In germline, CDR1 is MNHEY, CDR2 SMNVEV (reference sequence). The receptor comes from a woman aged 18-35 years who had recovered from COVID-19. V usage is TRBV27 and J usage is TRBJ1-1, with D possibly TRBD1 on 6 matching bases. The specimen was peripheral blood. The DNA for the CDR3 is TGTGCCAGCAGATTTGGGACACAGAACACTGAAGCTTTCTTT. Amino acids: CASRFGTQNTEAFF.